These 17 T cell receptor beta chains were sequenced from one sample in a study of identical twins' blood T cells. TCRdb reanalysed the 5' RACE reads using MiXCR and keeps one entry per CDR3 protein. The repertoire holds 300,000 to 400,000 distinct CDR3 sequences, with roughly 27% as singletons. The material sequenced was PBMCs. The receptors derive from a woman aged 18 to 49 in good health.

Concerning this clonotype: With a much larger clone just one base away, this may be a read error. The gene calls are TRBV7-2 and TRBJ1-5; no reliable D call. The CDR3 runs 14 residues. Germline CDR1 reads SGHTA; CDR2 reads FQGNSA. CDR3 in amino acids: CASGLWQDYQPQHF. The CDR3 DNA is TGTGCCAGCGGCTTATGGCAGGACTATCAGCCCCAGCATTTT.

The chain recombines TRBV29-1 with TRBJ2-3; D unresolved. V was clipped by 5 bases and J by 1 base, with 4 bases between them. This CDR3 has 11 residues. CDR1 and CDR2 (germline): SQVTM, ANQGSEA. The CDR3 coding sequence is TGCAGCGTTTTAGGCACAGATACGCAGTATTTT. This gives the protein CSVLGTDTQYF.

Concerning this clonotype: A single base separates this from a much larger clone, so it may be a read error. The chain couples TRBV20-1 to TRBJ1-1; D perhaps matches TRBD1 (5 bases). This CDR3 region has 13 residues. Germline V lookup: CDR1 DFQATT, CDR2 SNEGSKA (reference sequence). The CDR3 DNA sequence: TGCAGTGCTAGAGGGCAGGGTGATGTTGAAGCTTCCTTT. Translation gives CSARGQGDVEASF.

Only a few counts were recorded for this clonotype. The chain couples TRBV28 to TRBJ2-1; perhaps TRBD1 as D (5 bases). Germline V gene lookup returns CDR1 MDHEN and CDR2 SYDVKM. The length of the CDR3 is 16 residues. With 4 bases removed from V and 0 bases from J, the gap between germline ends came to 13 bases. DNA of the CDR3: TGTGCCAGCAGTTCCCGACAGCTCGCCTCCTACAATGAGCAGTTCTTC. This gives the protein CASSSRQLASYNEQFF.

This clonotype was observed many times. A read error may produce the germline difference seen at one junction end. The CDR3 here is CASSPPSGELFF. The CDR3 DNA sequence: TGTGCTAGCAGCCCACCAAGCGGGGAGCTGTTTTTT. V gene TRBV7-7 combines with J gene TRBJ2-2; D is unclear. The CDR3 covers 12 residues. Germline CDR1 SSHAT, CDR2 FNYEAQ (reference sequence).

This clonotype was observed a handful of times. The V gene is TRBV7-2, the J gene TRBJ1-3; D might be TRBD1 (6 bases). The CDR3 is made up of 15 amino acids. Germline V gene sequence: CDR1 SGHTA, CDR2 FQGNSA. V dropped 0 bases and J dropped 4 bases, with 10 bases sitting between them. As DNA, the CDR3 is TGTGCCAGCAGCTTAGCGTCACAGGGAGGAAACACCATATATTTT. Protein product: CASSLASQGGNTIYF.

J is TRBJ2-3 and V is TRBV7-2; maybe TRBD1 (6 bases). The CDR3 runs to 15 residues. Germline lookup yields CDR1 SGHTA and CDR2 FQGNSA. V was shortened by 5 bases and J by 3 bases, with 15 bases between the two germline ends. In nucleotides, the CDR3 is TGTGCCAGCAGCGTTCTTCCTAGGGGGACAGATACGCAGTATTTT. This sequence encodes CASSVLPRGTDTQYF.

This clonotype showed up just a few times. The rearrangement uses TRBV20-1 and TRBJ2-3; 10 nucleotides line up with TRBD1. This CDR3 contains 15 residues. The germline V gene has CDR1 DFQATT and CDR2 SNEGSKA (reference sequence). After removal of 6 bases from V and 7 bases from J, the junction contained 13 bases not matched to a gene. Here the CDR3 reads CSADTGGQGGNTQYF. CDR3 sequence (DNA): TGCAGTGCCGATACGGGAGGACAGGGGGGAAATACGCAGTATTTT.

This sequence joins TRBV20-1 and TRBJ2-1; TRBD2 agrees at 8 bases. The germline gives CDR1 DFQATT, CDR2 SNEGSKA (reference sequence). J lost 14 bases, V lost 1 base, and 4 bases had no gene match. The CDR3 extends over 11 amino acids. The CDR3 DNA reads as TGCAGTGCTAGAGGACTAGCGCGGAAGTTCTTC. This translates into CSARGLARKFF.

The rearrangement uses TRBV5-1 and TRBJ2-7; 8 bases line up with TRBD1. CDR1 SGHRS and CDR2 YFSETQ come from the germline V gene. J was trimmed by 0 bases and V by 5 bases; bases with no gene match: 7. CDR3 size: 15 residues. In DNA, the CDR3 is TGCGCCAGCAGAACTACCGGGACAGGCTCCTACGAGCAGTACTTC. This sequence encodes CASRTTGTGSYEQYF.

This clonotype was recorded a few times. The chain couples TRBV12-3 or TRBV12-4 to TRBJ1-6, with D maybe TRBD1 (6 bases). The ends were cut back, 3 bases at V and 1 base at J, with 10 bases in the middle. CDR3 size: 16 residues. The CDR3 region is CASSFGGASYNSPLHF. The CDR3 coding sequence is TGTGCCAGCAGTTTTGGGGGGGCATCCTATAATTCACCCCTCCACTTT.

This clonotype was found a few times. This chain uses TRBV29-1 with TRBJ2-5, with D possibly matching TRBD1 (6 bases). V dropped 5 bases and J dropped 5 bases, with 12 bases sitting between them. The CDR3 loop spans 12 amino acids. Germline V lookup: CDR1 SQVTM, CDR2 ANQGSEA. CDR3 sequence (DNA): TGCAGCGTTACCAGGGGCTGGGAGACCCAGTACTTC. This codes for CSVTRGWETQYF.

The table lists this clonotype with many counts. This rearrangement joins TRBV15 to TRBJ1-1; no definite D call. The CDR3 spans 15 residues. V was trimmed by 1 base and J by 1 base, leaving 10 bases between them. From germline, CDR1 is LNHNV and CDR2 YYDKDF (reference sequence). Here the CDR3 reads CATSRVPTENTEAFF. The CDR3 region has the DNA TGTGCCACCAGCAGAGTTCCCACGGAGAACACTGAAGCTTTCTTT.

Notes on this clonotype: This could be a read error, since a much larger clone is one nucleotide away. Because the CDR3 is missing its conserved closing phenylalanine or tryptophan, this is likely a read error. V is TRBV6-2 or TRBV6-3 and J is TRBJ1-1; tentatively, D is TRBD1 (5 bases). V was clipped by 7 bases and J by 0 bases, with 12 bases between them. Germline loops: CDR1 MNHEY, CDR2 SVGEGT. The CDR3 consists of 14 residues. CDR3 bases: TGTGCCAGCACTTCGACAGTTATGAACACTGAAGCTTTCCTT. Encoded protein: CASTSTVMNTEAFL.

The chain couples TRBV27 to TRBJ2-7, with 12 nucleotides matching TRBD1. CDR1 MNHEY and CDR2 SMNVEV come from the germline V gene (reference sequence). J lost 3 bases, V lost 6 bases, and 3 bases had no gene match. This CDR3 region has 14 residues. CDR3 loop: CASSRDRGLYEQYF. DNA for the CDR3: TGTGCCAGCAGCCGGGACAGGGGGCTCTACGAGCAGTACTTC.

The chain is built from TRBV7-9 and TRBJ2-1; no definite D call. V was clipped by 1 base and J by 8 bases, with 18 bases between them. The CDR3 has 16 residues. Germline loops: CDR1 SEHNR, CDR2 FQNEAQ (reference sequence). The CDR3 here is CASSLGGGLNLDEQFF. The DNA of the CDR3 is TGTGCCAGCAGCTTAGGGGGTGGCCTAAACCTCGATGAGCAGTTCTTC. The whole variable domain, filled in from reference TRBV7-9 and TRBJ2-1, reads DTGVSQNPRHKITKRGQNVTFRCDPISEHNRLYWYRQTLGQGPEFLTYFQNEAQLEKSRLLSDRFSAERPKGSFSTLEIQRTEQGDSAMYLCASSLGGGLNLDEQFFGPGTRLTVL.

The chain has TRBV20-1 and TRBJ1-2; D is unresolved. The CDR3 is 9 residues long. With 4 bases removed from V and 8 bases from J, the gap between germline ends came to 5 bases. Per the germline V gene, CDR1 is DFQATT and CDR2 is SNEGSKA (reference sequence). Here the CDR3 reads CSAKPGYTF. The CDR3 DNA reads TGCAGTGCTAAGCCCGGCTACACCTTC.